Included here is one T cell receptor (beta chain) sequence, with context. The trim removed 6 bases at V and 9 bases at J, leaving 6 bases unmatched. The CDR3 spans 15 residues. Per germline, CDR1 MNHEY and CDR2 SVGAGI. The PCR had 60 Vbeta and 13 Jbeta primers. Clones were sequenced by immunoSEQ multiplex PCR, and TCRdb holds only the in-frame ones, with some missing. The sample lists approximately 170,000 clones, 79% occurring once. This sample stems from a study of cytomegalovirus exposure and HLA in healthy donors. Sequenced: PBMCs. The genes are TRBV6-5 and TRBJ1-6; TRBD1 matches at 12 bases. This TCR was sampled from a woman in her 50s in good health and CMV-seronegative. In nucleotides, the CDR3 is TGTGCCAGCAGCCACCGGGACAGGGGGCCTTCACCCCTCCACTTT. It is translated as CASSHRDRGPSPLHF.